These 25 T cell receptor beta chains share one sample of origin, sequenced in a study of T cells after posttransplantation cyclophosphamide. Data came from immunoSEQ multiplex PCR; TCRdb stores just in-frame clones and leaves some out. The sample is made up of some 39,000 clones, none counted only once. Sequenced material: PBMCs. Receptor source: a girl aged 5-17 years in good health, CMV-negative, and a related stem cell transplant donor.

J is TRBJ1-4 and V is TRBV6-1, with unresolved D. The CDR3 has 15 residues. V lost 2 bases and J lost 2, with 9 bases in between. Germline V gene sequence: CDR1 MNHNS, CDR2 SASEGT. The CDR3 region is CASSERTFTNEKLFF. The CDR3 DNA follows: TGTGCCAGCAGTGAAAGAACATTTACTAATGAAAAACTGTTTTTT.

This clone was counted between two and nine times. The CDR3 here is CASSGGDRGKGVAKNIQYF. The CDR3 DNA sequence: TGTGCCAGCAGCGGCGGGGACAGGGGTAAAGGAGTAGCCAAAAACATTCAGTACTTC. The chain recombines TRBV7-8 with TRBJ2-4, with 10 bases that match TRBD1. The germline V gene encodes CDR1 SGHVS and CDR2 FQNEAQ. The length of the CDR3 is 19 residues. The V and J ends lost 5 bases and 0 bases, in that order; junction bases with no gene match: 13.

This clone was seen at least ten times. This chain uses TRBV5-1 with TRBJ1-1; weak D call: TRBD1 (6 bases). CDR3 size: 15 residues. The V end lost 4 bases, the J end lost 2 bases, and 15 bases lay between the germline ends. The germline V gene encodes CDR1 SGHRS and CDR2 YFSETQ. This CDR3 reads CASSAWGGHNTEAFF. CDR3 nucleotide sequence: TGCGCCAGCAGCGCGTGGGGGGGCCACAACACTGAAGCTTTCTTT.

This chain uses TRBV4-2 with TRBJ1-1; the D gene is possibly TRBD1 (5 bases). The V gene's germline CDR1 is LGHNA and CDR2 YNFKEQ. This CDR3 region has 14 residues. V lost 2 bases and J 1 base, leaving 8 bases between the germline ends. This CDR3 reads CASSQRGGNTEAFF. CDR3 coding DNA: TGTGCCAGCAGCCAACGCGGGGGGAACACTGAAGCTTTCTTT.

This clone was detected ten times or more. The CDR3 nucleotides read TGCGCCAGCAGCTTGGTGCAGGGGTCCCACTATGGCTACACCTTC. Protein product: CASSLVQGSHYGYTF. This rearrangement joins TRBV5-1 to TRBJ1-2; D may be TRBD1 (6 bases). The CDR3 sequence is 15 residues long. V was clipped by 0 bases and J by 3 bases, with 12 bases between them. CDR1 and CDR2 (germline): SGHRS, YFSETQ.

This clone has a handful of counts. This may stem from a read error, because a much larger clone lies one nucleotide away. The rearrangement uses TRBV9 and TRBJ2-5; 8 nucleotides align to TRBD1. The J call may be in error: the DNA end matches TRBJ2-7 better. Germline V CDR1 and CDR2: SGDLS, YYNGEE. CDR3 length: 14 amino acids. The CDR3 here is CASSPGQVSYEQYF. Here the CDR3 DNA reads TGTGCCAGCAGCCCGGGACAGGTCTCCTACGAGCAGTACTTC.

This clone showed up just a few times. The chain recombines TRBV28 with TRBJ1-5; D might be TRBD1 (5 bases). Trimming removed 5 bases from V and 0 bases from J, with 11 bases in between. CDR3 size: 15 residues. Germline lookup yields CDR1 MDHEN and CDR2 SYDVKM. DNA for the CDR3: TGTGCCAGCAGTGGAAACAGGATTAGCAATCAGCCCCAGCATTTT. It yields the protein CASSGNRISNQPQHF.

This clone occurred many times. The J gene is TRBJ1-5, the V gene TRBV6-6; 8 bases agree with TRBD1. The CDR3 runs 16 residues. V lost 0 bases to trimming and J lost 2 bases; unmatched junction nucleotides: 3. Germline V lookup: CDR1 MNHNY, CDR2 SVGAGI (reference sequence). CDR3 loop: CASSYSSGGGNQPQHF. DNA of the CDR3: TGTGCCAGCAGTTACTCTTCAGGGGGCGGCAATCAGCCCCAGCATTTT.

This clone has a count of ten or more. The rearrangement links TRBV18 to TRBJ1-3; the D gene is possibly TRBD1 (6 bases). This CDR3 is built from 16 residues. Germline V gives CDR1 KGHSH, CDR2 LQKENI. Between the trimmed V and J ends, which lost 3 bases and 1 base, there was a span of 13 bases. CDR3 protein: CASSPQLRGSGNTIYF. CDR3 coding DNA: TGTGCCAGCTCACCCCAACTCAGGGGTTCTGGAAACACCATATATTTT. The variable domain in full, with the rest retrieved from reference TRBV18 and TRBJ1-3, is NAGVMQNPRHLVRRRGQEARLRCSPMKGHSHVYWYRQLPEEGLKFMVYLQKENIIDESGMPKERFSAEFPKEGPSILRIQQVVRGDSAAYFCASSPQLRGSGNTIYFGEGSWLTVV.

This clone has ten or more counts. The chain employs TRBV7-2 and TRBJ2-7, with D unresolved. Germline-derived CDR1 and CDR2 are SGHTA and FQGNSA. Trimming left V 6 bases short and J 5 bases short, with 14 bases between. The CDR3 covers 13 residues. The CDR3 is CASRIFLDDEQYF. The CDR3 nucleotides are TGTGCCAGCAGGATATTCCTAGACGACGAGCAGTACTTC.

This clone was observed many times. This chain's CDR3 is CASSPRGHPYEQYF. The CDR3 DNA reads as TGTGCCAGCAGTCCCCGAGGGCACCCCTACGAGCAGTACTTC. This rearrangement joins TRBV6-1 to TRBJ2-7; tentative D call: TRBD2 (5 bases). The CDR3 loop spans 14 amino acids. Germline loops: CDR1 MNHNS, CDR2 SASEGT. The V end was cut by 5 bases, the J end by 2 bases, with 13 bases between.

This clone was seen ten or more times. This chain links TRBV5-4 with TRBJ2-4; the match to TRBD1 covers 7 bases. The CDR3 has 14 residues. With 4 bases clipped from V and 5 bases from J, the junction kept 6 bases outside the gene matches. Germline assignment: CDR1 SGHNT and CDR2 YYREEE (reference sequence). CDR3 in amino acids: CASSATGAENIQYF. CDR3 DNA: TGTGCCAGCAGCGCTACAGGGGCCGAAAACATTCAGTACTTC. Using reference TRBV5-4 and TRBJ2-4 for the parts outside the CDR3, the full variable domain is ETGVTQSPTHLIKTRGQQVTLRCSSQSGHNTVSWYQQALGQGPQFIFQYYREEENGRGNFPPRFSGLQFPNYSSELNVNALELDDSALYLCASSATGAENIQYFGAGTRLSVL.

This clone was observed at least ten times. V usage is TRBV28 and J usage is TRBJ1-2, with a tentative D call TRBD1 (5 bases). The V end lost 5 bases, the J end lost 4 bases, and 11 bases lay between the germline ends. The CDR3 has 13 amino acids. CDR1 is MDHEN, CDR2 SYDVKM, per germline. Here the CDR3 reads CASSLTGPYGYTF. The CDR3, as DNA: TGTGCCAGCAGTCTTACAGGACCCTATGGCTACACCTTC.

This clone was observed at least ten times. The rearrangement uses TRBV5-8 and TRBJ2-1, with TRBD2 matching over 11 bases. The CDR3 has 15 residues. Germline trimming cut 0 bases from V and 6 bases from J; bases unmatched to any gene: 2. The germline gives CDR1 SGHTS, CDR2 YDEGEE. In DNA form, the CDR3 reads TGTGCCAGCAGCTTGGTAGCGGGGGGGCTCAATGAGCAGTTCTTC. Its translation is CASSLVAGGLNEQFF.

The table lists this clone with a few counts. This chain joins TRBV28 and TRBJ2-5; a possible D gene is TRBD1 (5 bases). CDR3 length: 15 residues. V was trimmed by 7 bases and J by 0 bases, leaving 15 bases between them. Per the germline V gene, CDR1 is MDHEN and CDR2 is SYDVKM. The CDR3 protein is CASTLGQTYQETQYF. As DNA, the CDR3 is TGTGCCAGCACCCTGGGGCAGACGTACCAAGAGACCCAGTACTTC.

At least ten counts were recorded for this clone. This chain uses TRBV5-4 with TRBJ1-2; TRBD1 is a possible D gene (5 bases). The germline CDR1 and CDR2 sequences are SGHNT and YYREEE (reference sequence). The CDR3 has 16 amino acids. V lost 4 bases and J lost 1, with 17 bases in between. The CDR3 here is CASSAPVDRLNYGYTF. The CDR3 DNA follows: TGTGCCAGCAGCGCACCCGTTGACAGACTTAACTATGGCTACACCTTC.

This clone was recorded a few times. The chain combines TRBV28 with TRBJ1-2, with TRBD1 matching 7 bases. CDR3 length: 14 amino acids. V gave up 5 bases and J gave up 4 bases; unmatched junction bases: 7. Germline CDR1 reads MDHEN; CDR2 reads SYDVKM. This chain's CDR3 is CASSLTGTVYGYTF. The CDR3, as DNA: TGTGCCAGCAGTCTCACCGGGACAGTCTATGGCTACACCTTC.

The gene calls are TRBV28 and TRBJ2-3, with a possible D match to TRBD2 (6 bases). V lost 6 bases and J lost 4, with 17 bases in between. The length of the CDR3 is 15 residues. Germline V gives CDR1 MDHEN, CDR2 SYDVKM. The CDR3, as DNA: TGTGCCAGCAGACGGGACTTTGGGGCGTCAGATACGCAGTATTTT. Encoded protein: CASRRDFGASDTQYF.

The chain couples TRBV7-2 to TRBJ2-1; a possible D gene is TRBD2 (6 bases). Germline V gives CDR1 SGHTA, CDR2 FQGNSA. Between the trimmed V and J ends, which lost 5 bases and 0 bases, there was a span of 14 bases. The CDR3 is made up of 16 amino acids. The CDR3 sequence: CASSPSSVSSYNEQFF. The DNA for the CDR3 is TGTGCCAGCAGCCCCTCTAGCGTCAGCTCCTACAATGAGCAGTTCTTC. Complete variable domain (other parts from reference TRBV7-2 and TRBJ2-1): GAGVSQSPSNKVTEKGKDVELRCDPISGHTALYWYRQSLGQGLEFLIYFQGNSAPDKSGLPSDRFSAERTGGSVSTLTIQRTQQEDSAVYLCASSPSSVSSYNEQFFGPGTRLTVL.

This clone was observed at least ten times. The chain couples TRBV14 to TRBJ1-1, with a possible D match to TRBD1 (6 bases). The CDR3 loop spans 15 amino acids. Germline CDR1 reads SGHDN; CDR2 reads FVKESK. V lost 1 base to trimming and J lost 4 bases, with 13 bases between them. The CDR3 DNA sequence: TGTGCCAGCAGCCAAGGGGGCAGGGGATCCACTGAAGCTTTCTTT. Protein: CASSQGGRGSTEAFF.

This clone was picked up many times. J is TRBJ1-2 and V is TRBV10-1; weak D call: TRBD1 (5 bases). V shed 4 bases and J shed 4 bases, with 10 bases lying between them. The length of the CDR3 is 13 residues. The germline V gene encodes CDR1 WNHNN and CDR2 SYGVQD (reference sequence). The CDR3 DNA reads TGCGCCAGCAGTGCACTCAGGGCCTATGGCTACACCTTC. Protein sequence: CASSALRAYGYTF.

By share, this clone counts as medium-sized. V and J are TRBV19 and TRBJ1-1; TRBD1 matches at 8 bases. The CDR3 runs 16 residues. In germline, CDR1 is LNHDA, CDR2 SQIVND (reference sequence). The V gene end was trimmed by 4 bases and the J gene end by 6 bases; junction bases not matched to a gene: 13. This CDR3 is CASSTRNGQGRPEAFF. CDR3 DNA: TGTGCCAGTAGTACCAGAAACGGACAGGGTAGACCTGAAGCTTTCTTT. Drawing the rest from reference TRBV19 and TRBJ1-1, the complete variable domain is DGGITQSPKYLFRKEGQNVTLSCEQNLNHDAMYWYRQDPGQGLRLIYYSQIVNDFQKGDIAEGYSVSREKKESFPLTVTSAQKNPTAFYLCASSTRNGQGRPEAFFGQGTRLTVV.

This clone has a handful of counts. The DNA of the CDR3 is TGTGCCACCAGCAGCAGACAGGACTTTAAGCAGTACTTC. This translates into CATSSRQDFKQYF. The chain employs TRBV15 and TRBJ2-7; D may be TRBD1 (6 bases). The CDR3 runs 13 residues. V lost 3 bases, J lost 8 bases, and 14 bases lay in between. Germline-derived CDR1 and CDR2 are LNHNV and YYDKDF (reference sequence).

In its sample, this clone was seen many times. The chain joins TRBV19 to TRBJ2-2; tentative D call: TRBD1 (6 bases). V shed 0 bases and J shed 5 bases, with 10 bases lying between them. This CDR3 is 15 amino acids long. Germline V gene lookup returns CDR1 LNHDA and CDR2 SQIVND (reference sequence). CDR3 DNA: TGTGCCAGTAGTATAGATCAAGGGGGTACCGGGGAGCTGTTTTTT. Encoded protein: CASSIDQGGTGELFF.

The table lists this clone with a few counts. Just one base apart from a much larger clone, this may be a read error. The chain links TRBV27 to TRBJ2-5; 7 bases map to TRBD1. The J call is uncertain, as TRBJ2-7 better fits the DNA end. CDR3 length: 14 residues. Germline assignment: CDR1 MNHEY and CDR2 SMNVEV (reference sequence). The CDR3 DNA reads as TGTGCCAGAAGTGGGACAGCCATTATTGACGAGCAGTACTTC. Translating it yields CARSGTAIIDEQYF.